This T cell receptor beta chain originates from a study of T cells in Graves' hyperthyroidism and ophthalmopathy. The germline V gene encodes CDR1 LGHNA and CDR2 YSLEER. The CDR3 extends over 15 amino acids. Graves' hyperthyroidism was deemed stable absent ophthalmopathy progression within 18 months. This sample holds PBMCs from less than 11 ml fresh peripheral blood. RNA transcripts provided the source from which TCR beta CDR3 regions were amplified. First-round RT-PCR with HTBI primers amplified the TCR CDR3 region. Each CDR3 protein is one row after TCRdb ran MiXCR on the multiplex PCR reads. This repertoire shows under 650,000 distinct CDR3 sequences, around 15% found once; its top ten account for about 3.8%. Overall study results and limits: Ophthalmopathy, which appeared later, was predicted by the model a median 6.5 months before onset. Blood also contained most expanded thyroid clonotypes above 0.001.

As for this clonotype: As yet, its antigen is unknown. The junction departs from the called germline gene at one end, perhaps through a read error.

The sample comprised blood. The clonotype was recovered from a woman aged 30 to 39 with Graves' hyperthyroidism. The chain combines TRBV4-3 with TRBJ2-5; possible D gene TRBD2, 5 bases. DNA of the CDR3: TGCGCCAACAGCCAAGATCGAACTAGTCAAGAGACCCAGTACTTC. Its protein product is CANSQDRTSQETQYF.